The clone carrying this T cell receptor (beta chain) showed up just a few times. Its antigen is undetermined. This sample's time point: pre-sensitization, week 0. Sample treatment: therapeutic diphenylcyclopropenone sensitization with weekly scalp DPC. The entry originates in a study of human T cells and chemical hapten exposure. About the study: Investigators sensitized about 2 cm by about 2 cm of upper inner arm skin with 2% DPC.

Study-level results: TCRs above 1 in 1000 frequency did not change with DPC sensitization. Having alopecia, the donors may differ immunologically from healthy people.

The CDR3 is 14 amino acids. J was trimmed by 2 bases and V by 3 bases; bases with no gene match: 3. CDR1 is SGHVS and CDR2 is FQNEAQ in the germline V gene. TCRdb used MiXCR to reprocess the RACE reads, holding one entry per CDR3 protein. The table shows around 250,000 distinct CDR3 sequences, with about 8.1% occurring only once. Here the sequenced sample was whole blood, taken in connection with sensitization to the hapten diphenylcyclopropenone (DPC). The receptor was isolated from a woman aged 35 to 49 with alopecia areata. Some clones in this sample may be carry-over from other donors' samples. This chain links TRBV7-8 with TRBJ1-2, with TRBD1 identical over 7 bases. CDR3 sequence reads: CASSFTGANYGYTF. The CDR3 coding sequence is TGTGCCAGCAGCTTCACAGGGGCCAACTATGGCTACACCTTC.